This T cell receptor beta chain was obtained from a study of PD-1 blockade in classical Hodgkin lymphoma. Study-level information: Nivolumab was administered to patients intravenously at 3 mg/kg every 2 weeks.

Study-wide findings and caveats: Whoever responded completely had baseline diversity much like that seen in newly diagnosed patients. The authors excluded patients who started nivolumab under 1 year after ASCT.

The CDR3 is 15 residues long. Germline V gene sequence: CDR1 MGHRA, CDR2 YSYEKL. Trimming at V came to 4 bases and at J to 1 base, leaving 5 bases not matched to a gene. About this clone: The antigen remains undetermined.

Produced via immunoSEQ multiplex PCR; TCRdb's table is partial and in-frame only. This repertoire shows about 98,000 clones, about nine tenths found once; its top ten account for about 2.8%. All the patients suffered relapse after autologous stem cell transplantation, and brentuximab vedotin exposure differed. Patients had relapsed/refractory classical Hodgkin lymphoma with complete response, partial response or progressive disease as best response. The sequence came from a human donor with classical Hodgkin lymphoma. This specimen was peripheral blood mononuclear cells (PBMCs), taken at baseline. The chain employs TRBV4-1 and TRBJ2-7, with 9 bases matching TRBD2. The CDR3 bases are TGCGCCAGCAGCCGAGCGGGAGGTTCATCCTACGAGCAGTACTTC. Translating gives CASSRAGGSSYEQYF.